Below, one T cell receptor (beta chain) is given with its context. Antigen unknown. CDR3 length: 16 amino acids. V was pared by 3 bases and J by 2 bases, with 14 bases between. Germline assignment: CDR1 KGHSH and CDR2 LQKENI. These data are taken from a study of cytomegalovirus exposure and HLA in healthy donors. Broader study findings: In a later analysis, across HLA loci, associated TCR counts were highest for DRB1, lowest for HLA-C.

Researchers ran the PCR with 60 Vbeta and 13 Jbeta primers. Assay used: immunoSEQ multiplex PCR; TCRdb lists only in-frame clones, some missing. This repertoire includes about 76,000 clones. The chain carries TRBV18 and TRBJ1-3; no reliable D call. Input material: PBMCs. The receptor's source is a woman in her forties in good health and CMV-seropositive. CDR3 nucleotide sequence: TGTGCCAGCTCACCGGTAGGAGAACGGACTGGAAACACCATATATTTT. It codes for CASSPVGERTGNTIYF.